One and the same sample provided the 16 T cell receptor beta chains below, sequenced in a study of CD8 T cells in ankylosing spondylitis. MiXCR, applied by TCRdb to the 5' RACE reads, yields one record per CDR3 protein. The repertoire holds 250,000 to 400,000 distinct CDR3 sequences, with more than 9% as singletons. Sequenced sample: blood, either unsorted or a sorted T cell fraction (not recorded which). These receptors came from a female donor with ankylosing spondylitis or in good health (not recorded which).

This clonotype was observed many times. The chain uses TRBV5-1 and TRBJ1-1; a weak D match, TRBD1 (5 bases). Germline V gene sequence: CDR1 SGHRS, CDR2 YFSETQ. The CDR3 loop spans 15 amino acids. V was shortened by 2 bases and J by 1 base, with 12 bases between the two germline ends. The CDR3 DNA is TGCGCCAGCAGCTTACTCCAGGGTCCGAACACTGAAGCTTTCTTT. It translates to CASSLLQGPNTEAFF. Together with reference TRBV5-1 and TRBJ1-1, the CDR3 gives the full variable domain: KAGVTQTPRYLIKTRGQQVTLSCSPISGHRSVSWYQQTPGQGLQFLFEYFSETQRNKGNFPGRFSGRQFSNSRSEMNVSTLELGDSALYLCASSLLQGPNTEAFFGQGTRLTVV.

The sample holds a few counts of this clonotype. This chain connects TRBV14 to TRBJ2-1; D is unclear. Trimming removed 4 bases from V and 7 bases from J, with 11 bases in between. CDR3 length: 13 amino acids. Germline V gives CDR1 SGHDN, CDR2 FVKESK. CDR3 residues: CASSPLNQNEQFF. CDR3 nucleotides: TGTGCCAGCAGCCCACTAAATCAAAATGAGCAGTTCTTC.

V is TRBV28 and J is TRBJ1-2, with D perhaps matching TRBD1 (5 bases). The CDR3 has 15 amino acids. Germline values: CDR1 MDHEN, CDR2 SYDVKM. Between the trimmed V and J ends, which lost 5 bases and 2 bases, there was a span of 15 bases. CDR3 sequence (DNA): TGTGCCAGCAGTCCCTCGGGGGGGAGGAACTATGGCTACACCTTC. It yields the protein CASSPSGGRNYGYTF.

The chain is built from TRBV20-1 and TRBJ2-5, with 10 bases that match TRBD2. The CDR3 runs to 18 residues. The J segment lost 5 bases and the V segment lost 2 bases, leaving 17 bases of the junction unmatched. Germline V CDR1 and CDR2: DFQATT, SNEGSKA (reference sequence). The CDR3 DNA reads TGCAGTGCTAGATTCCTCTCCACTAGCGGGACTAACCTGGAGACCCAGTACTTC. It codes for CSARFLSTSGTNLETQYF.

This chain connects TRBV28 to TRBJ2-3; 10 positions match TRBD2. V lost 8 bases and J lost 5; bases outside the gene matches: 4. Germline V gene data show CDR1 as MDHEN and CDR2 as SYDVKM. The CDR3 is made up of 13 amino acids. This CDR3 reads CASGRTSGDTQYF. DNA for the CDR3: TGTGCCAGCGGGCGGACTAGCGGAGATACGCAGTATTTT.

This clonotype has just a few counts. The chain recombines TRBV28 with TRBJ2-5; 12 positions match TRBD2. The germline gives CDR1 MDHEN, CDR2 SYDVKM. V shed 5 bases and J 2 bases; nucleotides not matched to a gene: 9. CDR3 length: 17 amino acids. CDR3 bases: TGTGCCAGCAGTCCTCTAGCGGGGGGGATGTATCAAGAGACCCAGTACTTC. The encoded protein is CASSPLAGGMYQETQYF.

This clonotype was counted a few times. CDR3 residues: CASSLAMGSSYNEQFF. The DNA of the CDR3 is TGCGCCAGCAGCTTGGCCATGGGGAGCTCCTACAATGAGCAGTTCTTC. This rearrangement joins TRBV5-1 to TRBJ2-1, with a possible D match to TRBD2 (5 bases). Trimming took 0 bases from V and 0 from J, leaving 10 bases between them. The CDR3 runs to 16 residues. The germline V gene encodes CDR1 SGHRS and CDR2 YFSETQ.

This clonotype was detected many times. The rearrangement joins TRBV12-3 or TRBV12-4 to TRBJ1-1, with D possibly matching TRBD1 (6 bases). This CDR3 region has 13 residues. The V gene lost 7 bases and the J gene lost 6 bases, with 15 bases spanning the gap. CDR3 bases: TGTGCCAGCACCTTTTATGGACAGTCTGAAGCTTTCTTT. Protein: CASTFYGQSEAFF.

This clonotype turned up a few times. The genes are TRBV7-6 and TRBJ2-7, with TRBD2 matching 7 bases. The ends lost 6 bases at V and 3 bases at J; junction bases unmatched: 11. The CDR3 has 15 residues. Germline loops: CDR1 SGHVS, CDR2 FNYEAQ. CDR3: CASSQIGGGIYEQYF. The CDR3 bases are TGTGCCAGCAGTCAAATCGGGGGAGGGATCTACGAGCAGTACTTC.

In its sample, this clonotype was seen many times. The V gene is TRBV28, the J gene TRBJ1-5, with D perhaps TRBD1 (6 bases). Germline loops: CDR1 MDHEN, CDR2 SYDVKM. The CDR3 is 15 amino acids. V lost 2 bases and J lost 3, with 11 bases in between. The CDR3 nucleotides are TGTGCCAGCAGTTTACGAGGGGGAACCAATCAGCCCCAGCATTTT. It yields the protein CASSLRGGTNQPQHF.

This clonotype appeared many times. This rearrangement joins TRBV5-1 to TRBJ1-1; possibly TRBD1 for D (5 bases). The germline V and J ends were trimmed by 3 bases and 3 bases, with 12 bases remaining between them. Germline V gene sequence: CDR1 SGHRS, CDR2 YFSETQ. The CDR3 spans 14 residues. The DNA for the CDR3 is TGCGCCAGCAGCTCCGGGATGGGGGACACTGAAGCTTTCTTT. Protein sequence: CASSSGMGDTEAFF.

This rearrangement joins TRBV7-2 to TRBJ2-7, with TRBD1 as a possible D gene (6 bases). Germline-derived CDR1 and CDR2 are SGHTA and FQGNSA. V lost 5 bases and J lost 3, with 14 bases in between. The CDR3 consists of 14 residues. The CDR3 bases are TGTGCCAGCAGCCCCCGGGACAAGCGCTACGAGCAGTACTTC. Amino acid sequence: CASSPRDKRYEQYF.

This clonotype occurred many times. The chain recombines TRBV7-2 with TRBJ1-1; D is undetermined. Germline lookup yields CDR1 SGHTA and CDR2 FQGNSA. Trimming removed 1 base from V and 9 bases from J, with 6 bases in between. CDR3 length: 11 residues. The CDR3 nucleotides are TGTGCCAGCAGCTTAGGTGGGAAAGCTTTCTTT. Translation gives CASSLGGKAFF.

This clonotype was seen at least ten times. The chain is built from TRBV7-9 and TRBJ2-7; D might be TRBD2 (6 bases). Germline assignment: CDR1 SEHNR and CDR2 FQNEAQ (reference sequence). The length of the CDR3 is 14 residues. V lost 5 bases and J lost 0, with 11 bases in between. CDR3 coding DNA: TGTGCCAGCAGCGCGGGACTTAACTCCTACGAGCAGTACTTC. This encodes CASSAGLNSYEQYF.

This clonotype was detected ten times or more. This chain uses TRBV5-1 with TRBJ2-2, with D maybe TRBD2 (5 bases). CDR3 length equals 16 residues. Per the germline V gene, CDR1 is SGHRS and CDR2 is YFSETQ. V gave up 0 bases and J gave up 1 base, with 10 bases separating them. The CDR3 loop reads CASSLGPSGNTGELFF. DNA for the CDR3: TGCGCCAGCAGCTTGGGTCCCAGCGGGAACACCGGGGAGCTGTTTTTT.

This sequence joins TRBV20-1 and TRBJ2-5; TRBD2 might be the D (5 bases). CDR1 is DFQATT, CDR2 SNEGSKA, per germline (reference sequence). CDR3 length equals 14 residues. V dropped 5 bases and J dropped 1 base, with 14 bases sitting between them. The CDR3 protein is CSARRGTLQETQYF. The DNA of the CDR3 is TGCAGTGCTCGCCGGGGAACACTCCAAGAGACCCAGTACTTC.